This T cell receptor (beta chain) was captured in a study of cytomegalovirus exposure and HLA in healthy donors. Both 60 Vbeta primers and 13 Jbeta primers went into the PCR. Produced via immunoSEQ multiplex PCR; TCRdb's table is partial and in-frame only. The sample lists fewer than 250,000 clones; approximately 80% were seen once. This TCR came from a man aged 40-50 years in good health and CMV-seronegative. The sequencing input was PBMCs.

The CDR3 spells CASSLLGVHEQYF. The CDR3 DNA reads TGTGCCAGCAGCTTATTAGGGGTCCACGAGCAGTACTTC. The chain has TRBV11-3 and TRBJ2-7; perhaps TRBD1 as D (5 bases). Per germline, CDR1 SGHNT and CDR2 YENEEA. With 2 bases removed from V and 5 bases from J, the gap between germline ends came to 10 bases. The CDR3 runs to 13 residues.